This T cell receptor (beta chain) was obtained from a study of shared clonotypes between healthy human individuals. Findings of the study overall: In a handful of donors, about 5% of naive CD4 clonotypes appeared in common. Despite large depth, rarefaction showed incomplete sorted-subset sequencing.

This CDR3 has 15 amino acids. Germline V gives CDR1 MGHRA, CDR2 YSYEKL. V dropped 0 bases and J dropped 4 bases, with 12 bases sitting between them. Profiling relied on immunoSEQ multiplex PCR, and the TCRdb table lists in-frame clones only, not all of them. The repertoire holds approximately 1.5 million clones, with 95% to 99% as singletons. With regard to this clone: Antigen specificity is unknown.

The study drew its donors from healthy HIV-negative adults without recent acute infections or vaccinations. From CD4+ cells came CD45RA+ naive and CD45RA-negative memory subsets. The chain combines TRBV4-1 with TRBJ1-1; unclear D gene. Sequencing was done on a sample of naive CD4+ T cells sorted from blood. Subset reported: CD45RA+ positively selected. The sequence came from a man between 25 and 39 years old in good health. DNA of the CDR3: TGCGCCAGCAGCCAAGATGAGGGAGTTGGCACTGAAGCTTTCTTT. Protein product: CASSQDEGVGTEAFF.